The 20 T cell receptor beta chains below were found in one sample sequenced in a study of T cell responses to AZD1222 COVID-19 vaccine. Measured with immunoSEQ multiplex PCR; TCRdb has only the in-frame clones, and not every one. Among about 150,000 clones listed, approximately 90% were seen once. The specimen was peripheral blood, collected 28 days after the second AZD1222 dose. The source of these receptors is an adult who received the AZD1222 COVID-19 vaccine.

The V gene is TRBV11-3, the J gene TRBJ1-2; D gene ambiguous. Germline values: CDR1 SGHNT, CDR2 YENEEA. The V end was cut by 1 base, the J end by 0 bases, with 9 bases between. This CDR3 has 15 amino acids. The CDR3 spells CASSLVNLANYGYTF. In DNA, the CDR3 is TGTGCCAGCAGCTTAGTGAATCTAGCTAACTATGGCTACACCTTC.

This clone was recorded only once. The chain is built from TRBV15 and TRBJ1-1; unclear D gene. Germline loops: CDR1 LNHNV, CDR2 YYDKDF (reference sequence). The V end lost 1 base, the J end lost 1 base, and 4 bases lay between the germline ends. The CDR3 runs to 13 residues. The CDR3 spells CATSRVTNTEAFF. DNA for the CDR3: TGTGCCACCAGCAGAGTGACGAACACTGAAGCTTTCTTT.

The chain uses TRBV24-1 and TRBJ2-2; TRBD2 might be the D (6 bases). The V end lost 7 bases, the J end lost 5 bases, and 16 bases lay between the germline ends. The germline V gene has CDR1 KGHDR and CDR2 SFDVKD. This CDR3 is 15 amino acids long. The CDR3 nucleotides read TGTGCCACCAGGGCAAATACGGGAGCAACCGGGGAGCTGTTTTTT. Translating gives CATRANTGATGELFF.

The chain recombines TRBV27 with TRBJ2-7; 7 bases are a match to TRBD2. The CDR3 consists of 17 residues. Trimming cost V 0 bases and J 7 bases; bases outside gene matches: 15. Germline V gives CDR1 MNHEY, CDR2 SMNVEV (reference sequence). The CDR3 reads CASSLSARRGPGGEQYF. In DNA form, the CDR3 reads TGTGCCAGCAGTTTATCGGCCCGGAGGGGTCCGGGGGGTGAGCAGTACTTC.

This chain connects TRBV18 to TRBJ1-1; TRBD1 matches 7 bases. Germline-derived CDR1 and CDR2 are KGHSH and LQKENI. The CDR3 contains 16 residues. Germline trimming cut 2 bases from V and 0 bases from J; bases unmatched to any gene: 6. The CDR3 region has the DNA TGTGCCAGCTCACCAACTAAACAGGGGATGAACACTGAAGCTTTCTTT. Its protein is CASSPTKQGMNTEAFF. The whole variable domain, filled in from reference TRBV18 and TRBJ1-1, reads NAGVMQNPRHLVRRRGQEARLRCSPMKGHSHVYWYRQLPEEGLKFMVYLQKENIIDESGMPKERFSAEFPKEGPSILRIQQVVRGDSAAYFCASSPTKQGMNTEAFFGQGTRLTVV.

The V gene is TRBV19, the J gene TRBJ2-2; D is ambiguous. This CDR3 has 19 amino acids. Germline lookup yields CDR1 LNHDA and CDR2 SQIVND (reference sequence). V was shortened by 3 bases and J by 0 bases, with 20 bases between the two germline ends. CDR3 bases: TGTGCCAGTAGTATTGTAATGTTTCGGCAGATATCGAACACCGGGGAGCTGTTTTTT. It translates to CASSIVMFRQISNTGELFF.

V is TRBV19 and J is TRBJ1-4; 11 bases align to TRBD1. This CDR3 has 14 residues. From germline, CDR1 is LNHDA and CDR2 SQIVND (reference sequence). V lost 9 bases, J lost 5 bases, and 5 bases stayed unmatched. The CDR3 spells CASGQGAINEKLFF. The CDR3 coding sequence is TGTGCCAGCGGACAGGGGGCAATCAATGAAAAACTGTTTTTT.

The chain combines TRBV6-2 or TRBV6-3 with TRBJ2-7; 10 bases agree with TRBD2. V lost 6 bases and J lost 4; bases outside the gene matches: 6. CDR3 size: 14 residues. From germline, CDR1 is MNHEY and CDR2 SVGEGT. CDR3 amino acids: CASSLAGVRYEQYF. DNA for the CDR3: TGTGCCAGCAGCCTAGCGGGAGTAAGGTACGAGCAGTACTTC.

V and J are TRBV19 and TRBJ2-3; weak D call: TRBD2 (6 bases). V was clipped by 5 bases and J by 5 bases, with 14 bases between them. There are 14 residues in the CDR3. Germline assignment: CDR1 LNHDA and CDR2 SQIVND (reference sequence). The CDR3 sequence: CASSFGRHGDTQYF. The CDR3 nucleotides read TGTGCCAGTAGTTTCGGGAGACATGGAGATACGCAGTATTTT.

The chain carries TRBV19 and TRBJ1-3; no clear D gene. The CDR3 sequence is 18 residues long. Trimming stripped 11 bases from V and 1 base from J, with 27 bases between. The germline V gene has CDR1 LNHDA and CDR2 SQIVND (reference sequence). The CDR3, as DNA: TGTGCCTCCCTAATAAGATACGGAAGCCGCATATCTGGAAACACCATATATTTT. This gives the protein CASLIRYGSRISGNTIYF.

The rearrangement uses TRBV3-1 (or the pseudogene TRBV3-2) and TRBJ1-3; 11 positions match TRBD1. Germline lookup yields CDR1 LGHDT and CDR2 YNNKEL (reference sequence). V lost 3 bases and J lost 8; bases outside the gene matches: 3. The CDR3 length is 14 residues. The CDR3 coding sequence is TGTGCCAGCAGCCACGGACAGGGGGCGGACACCATATATTTT. Residues: CASSHGQGADTIYF.

The chain is built from TRBV2 and TRBJ2-2; a possible D gene is TRBD2 (6 bases). Germline V gene data show CDR1 as SNHLY and CDR2 as FYNNEI. CDR3 length equals 14 residues. V lost 8 bases to trimming and J lost 2 bases, with 12 bases between them. For the CDR3, the DNA is TGTGCCAGCTCGCTAGCGAAAAACACCGGGGAGCTGTTTTTT. It translates to CASSLAKNTGELFF.

In its sample, this clone was seen a few times. The rearrangement links TRBV5-4 to TRBJ1-1, with D maybe TRBD1 (6 bases). The CDR3 covers 13 residues. Trimming left V 4 bases short and J 3 bases short, with 10 bases between. The germline V gene encodes CDR1 SGHNT and CDR2 YYREEE (reference sequence). The CDR3 spells CASSPGQHTEAFF. CDR3 bases: TGTGCCAGCAGCCCCGGACAGCACACTGAAGCTTTCTTT.

The gene calls are TRBV21-1 and TRBJ1-1. TRBV21-1 is shown as a pseudogene. The CDR3 has 15 residues. CDR3 region: CASSKGPEGNTEAFF. The CDR3 bases are TGTGCCAGCAGCAAAGGGCCAGAGGGGAACACTGAAGCTTTCTTT.

The chain couples TRBV14 to TRBJ2-2; 11 nucleotides agree with TRBD2. Germline V CDR1 and CDR2: SGHDN, FVKESK. The CDR3 is made up of 21 amino acids. The V segment lost 3 bases and the J segment 2 bases; nucleotides outside the gene matches: 17. The CDR3 is CASSHLSRPSGRPGNTGELFF. The CDR3 DNA is TGTGCCAGCAGCCACCTGAGTAGGCCTAGCGGGAGGCCGGGAAACACCGGGGAGCTGTTTTTT. Full variable domain (outside the CDR3, taken from reference TRBV14 and TRBJ2-2): EAGVTQFPSHSVIEKGQTVTLRCDPISGHDNLYWYRRVMGKEIKFLLHFVKESKQDESGMPNNRFLAERTGGTYSTLKVQPAELEDSGVYFCASSHLSRPSGRPGNTGELFFGEGSRLTVL.

The chain uses TRBV6-5 and TRBJ2-1; 10 positions agree with TRBD1. V lost 6 bases and J lost 3; bases outside the gene matches: 5. The CDR3 runs to 15 residues. CDR1 MNHEY and CDR2 SVGAGI come from the germline V gene. The CDR3 here is CASRDRDRGYNEQFF. The CDR3 bases are TGTGCCAGCAGAGACCGGGACAGGGGCTACAATGAGCAGTTCTTC.

The rearrangement uses TRBV4-2 and TRBJ2-1, with 8 positions matching TRBD2. Germline V CDR1 and CDR2: LGHNA, YNFKEQ. J was trimmed by 14 bases and V by 0 bases; bases with no gene match: 12. The CDR3 consists of 15 residues. This CDR3 reads CASSQDFSGGGLEFF. The CDR3, as DNA: TGTGCCAGCAGCCAAGATTTCAGCGGGGGTGGTTTAGAGTTCTTC.

The V call is TRBV3-1 (or the pseudogene TRBV3-2), the J call TRBJ1-1; 9 bases are shared with TRBD1. J gave up 11 bases and V 4 bases, and 14 bases lay outside the gene matches. The germline V gene has CDR1 LGHDT and CDR2 YNNKEL (reference sequence). This CDR3 has 15 amino acids. Here the CDR3 reads CASSPPGTGRRLAFF. The DNA of the CDR3 is TGTGCCAGCAGCCCCCCGGGGACAGGGAGGAGGCTGGCTTTCTTT.

The chain combines TRBV6-5 with TRBJ1-3; no definite D call. Germline CDR1 reads MNHEY; CDR2 reads SVGAGI. V was trimmed by 0 bases and J by 0 bases, leaving 3 bases between them. CDR3 length: 14 residues. The CDR3 protein is CASSYSYSGNTIYF. In nucleotides, the CDR3 is TGTGCCAGCAGTTACTCGTACTCTGGAAACACCATATATTTT.

The chain employs TRBV6-1 and TRBJ2-7; 8 bases fit TRBD1. The germline V gene has CDR1 MNHNS and CDR2 SASEGT. V shed 2 bases, J shed 4 bases, and the junction held 4 bases outside the gene matches. This CDR3 comprises 14 residues. CDR3 sequence: CASSETGGAYEQYF. The CDR3 DNA reads TGTGCCAGCAGTGAAACAGGGGGTGCATACGAGCAGTACTTC.